This T cell receptor (beta chain) originates from a study of tumor and adjacent non-tumor tissue in lung cancer. Across the whole study: Patients comprised about a dozen adenocarcinoma, a couple of squamous cell carcinoma and 1 small cell lung cancer.

A modified ARM-PCR protocol with three rounds of nested PCR amplified TCRbeta. TCRdb recomputed calls from the multiplex PCR reads with MiXCR, one row per CDR3 protein. Here the sample spans under 95,000 distinct CDR3 sequences, about 67% being singletons. This sample's RNA came from whole unsorted tissue. The ends lost 4 bases at V and 3 bases at J; junction bases unmatched: 7. CDR1 SGHRS and CDR2 YFSETQ come from the germline V gene. This CDR3 spans 15 amino acids. Points on this clonotype: It may be a read error: a sequence one base away is much more abundant.

The sample consisted of lung tumor tissue. The chain is built from TRBV5-1 and TRBJ2-1, with TRBD2 matching 7 bases. The source is a man aged 55 to 70 with non-small cell lung cancer. The chain's CDR3 is CASSRTAGDYNEQFF. In nucleotides, the CDR3 is TGCGCCAGCAGCCGAACGGCGGGAGACTACAATGAGCAGTTCTTC.